Below, 10 T cell receptor beta chains from the same sample are listed, as sequenced in a study of blood T cell repertoires in COVID-19. The protocol was immunoSEQ multiplex PCR, while the TCRdb copy is restricted to in-frame clones and leaves out a portion. Among approximately 160,000 clones, 93% were seen once, and the ten largest hold about 2%. The material sequenced was peripheral blood. The receptors derive from a woman aged 55-70 years with COVID-19, enrolled during active disease.

This chain links TRBV6-2 or TRBV6-3 with TRBJ2-7; 8 nucleotides align to TRBD1. V gave up 1 base and J gave up 5 bases; unmatched junction bases: 7. CDR1 is MNHEY, CDR2 SVGEGT, per germline. This CDR3 region has 15 residues. CDR3 bases: TGTGCCAGCAGTTACTACAAGGACAGGGTCCACGAGCAGTACTTC. Translating gives CASSYYKDRVHEQYF.

The chain couples TRBV5-4 to TRBJ1-2, with D unresolved. The germline V gene encodes CDR1 SGHNT and CDR2 YYREEE (reference sequence). The CDR3 contains 14 residues. The V end was cut by 0 bases, the J end by 3 bases, with 9 bases between. CDR3 in DNA: TGTGCCAGCAGCTTGGGGAGAGGAGACTATGGCTACACCTTC. It codes for CASSLGRGDYGYTF.

The genes are TRBV19 and TRBJ2-2, with unresolved D. The CDR3 is 12 residues long. Trimming removed 5 bases from V and 3 bases from J, with 4 bases in between. CDR1 LNHDA and CDR2 SQIVND come from the germline V gene (reference sequence). CDR3 loop: CASSPDTGELFF. CDR3 DNA: TGTGCCAGTAGTCCCGACACCGGGGAGCTGTTTTTT.

The chain recombines TRBV11-3 with TRBJ2-1; 14 nucleotides line up with TRBD2. Trimming cost V 5 bases and J 8 bases; bases outside gene matches: 8. The CDR3 totals 16 residues. Germline assignment: CDR1 SGHNT and CDR2 YENEEA. The CDR3 DNA sequence: TGTGCCAGCAGCCCCCGACTAGCGGGGGGGCCCGATGAGCAGTTCTTC. Amino acid sequence: CASSPRLAGGPDEQFF.

This chain connects TRBV6-5 to TRBJ2-1; 11 bases align to TRBD2. The CDR3 has 13 residues. Trimming took 7 bases from V and 5 from J; bases not matched to a gene: 1. The germline V gene has CDR1 MNHEY and CDR2 SVGAGI. The CDR3 region has the DNA TGTGCCAGCACTAGCGGGGGGAACAATGAGCAGTTCTTC. It encodes CASTSGGNNEQFF.

This clone appeared a single time. The chain has TRBV4-2 and TRBJ1-1; weak D call: TRBD1 (5 bases). The germline V gene has CDR1 LGHNA and CDR2 YNFKEQ. V was clipped by 2 bases and J by 2 bases, with 9 bases between them. The CDR3 runs 14 residues. CDR3 region: CASSQTGQNTEAFF. Written as DNA, the CDR3 is TGTGCCAGCAGCCAAACCGGACAAAACACTGAAGCTTTCTTT.

CDR3 DNA sequence: TGCAGCGTTGGGAGGGGTGACCTGGGGACTGAAGCTTTCTTT. It translates to CSVGRGDLGTEAFF. The chain is built from TRBV29-1 and TRBJ1-1; D is possibly TRBD1 (5 bases). This CDR3 contains 14 residues. Germline values: CDR1 SQVTM, CDR2 ANQGSEA. V gave up 4 bases and J gave up 5 bases, with 17 bases separating them.

The chain recombines TRBV7-3 with TRBJ2-3; the D gene is possibly TRBD1 (5 bases). The germline V gene has CDR1 SGHTA and CDR2 FQGTGA. This CDR3 comprises 13 residues. Trimming left V 3 bases short and J 4 bases short, with 8 bases between. The DNA for the CDR3 is TGTGCCAGCAGCTTCCAGGGCGCAGATACGCAGTATTTT. Amino acid sequence: CASSFQGADTQYF.

The gene calls are TRBV6-4 and TRBJ1-2, with a weak D call TRBD1 (5 bases). Trimming pared 5 bases from V and 7 bases from J, leaving 17 bases between. Germline V gene sequence: CDR1 MRHNA, CDR2 SNTAGT. CDR3 length: 14 amino acids. CDR3: CASSPPSNDSGYTF. CDR3 coding DNA: TGTGCCAGCAGTCCTCCCTCGAACGACAGTGGCTACACCTTC.

This rearrangement joins TRBV6-5 to TRBJ1-1; D might be TRBD1 (6 bases). Trimming left V 5 bases short and J 3 bases short, with 13 bases between. The CDR3 loop spans 14 amino acids. Germline V CDR1 and CDR2: MNHEY, SVGAGI. CDR3 DNA sequence: TGTGCCAGCAGTCAACGACAGGATTACACTGAAGCTTTCTTT. Protein sequence: CASSQRQDYTEAFF.